This T cell receptor beta chain was captured in a study of shared clonotypes between healthy human individuals (dated by TCRdb to the early 2020s). Context from the whole study: The cohort comprised a couple of women and a few men aged 18 to 49 years. Between about 0.9 and 9 billion PBMCs per donor were obtained by leukapheresis. For each donor, CD4 naive and CD4 memory were each given three plates, CD8 naive was given two plates, and CD8 memory was given one plate. To increase sequencing depth and limit assay-specific biases, different laboratories used diverse techniques to prepare libraries and sequence TCR repertoires. Blood TCR repertoires of 5 or 6 healthy adults were deeply sequenced to estimate repertoire size and the extent of clonotype sharing between individuals. Paper-wide results and their limitations: Based on pairwise subsampling, the degree of clonotype sharing among donors was expected to be affected by sequencing depth. Sampling was limited to blood, and TCR repertoires in tissue likely differ from TCR repertoires in blood. The small number of donors limited the genetic and exposure-history diversity represented. Even with the large sequencing depth, rarefaction of the sorted-subset datasets indicated that sequencing was incomplete. Naive subsets generally had larger estimated clonotype richness than memory subsets. Clonotypes shared by all four sorted-subset donors showed higher generation probabilities than non-shared clonotypes. Across a few donors, about 4.5% of naive CD4, 3% to 3.5% of naive CD8, 2.3% of memory CD4, and roughly 0.4% of memory CD8 clonotypes were shared.

Trimming at the junction amounts to 7 bases on V and 1 base on J, and the germline ends lie 18 bases apart. CDR1 and CDR2, per the germline V gene, are MGHRA and YSYEKL. The CDR3 numbers 16 residues from cysteine through phenylalanine. CDR3 DNA only is kept here, 48 bases in frame from base 1. The donors were healthy, HIV-negative adults who had no recently reported acute infections or vaccinations. Every donor was a Caucasian adult residing in Nashville, Tennessee, USA. CD4+ T cells were enriched by magnetic negative selection; naive cells were then positively selected on CD45RA, and the negative fraction formed the memory subset. Blood was collected by leukapheresis, and PBMCs were isolated by Ficoll-Histopaque density gradient centrifugation and then cryopreserved in liquid nitrogen vapor phase. Analytical flow cytometry was used to check the purity and quantity of every magnetically sorted T cell population. Genomic DNA was isolated from every sorted fraction and measured by UV absorbance on a Nanodrop 2000c.

For this clone: Its antigen target is currently unknown. Per-base quality was not reported, and no clone a single base away is much larger than it.

Using the deep immunoSEQ assay, multiplex PCR amplified TCR CDR3 regions from genomic DNA. Extracted genomic DNA from each cell subset was distributed evenly across all wells of several immunoSEQ 96-well plates, and each plate was treated as a replicate. For sorted subsets, each replicate PCR was loaded with 200 ng genomic DNA, equivalent to about 33,000 T cell genomes. Purified libraries were measured with a Qubit 3.0 fluorometer, size-checked on a Bioanalyzer 2100, and measured again with the KAPA Library Quantification kit. Every immunoSEQ 96-well plate was sequenced on a separate single-read 150-cycle Illumina NextSeq 550 flow cell. The study's own analysis went as follows. Because only junctional sequences without quality scores were contained in the immunoSEQ output, filtering matching that applied to full-length reads could not be performed. To assign V/J genes and CDR3, sequences were annotated using PyIR, a Python wrapper for IgBLAST v1.9, with IMGT germline references. Reads with weak V/J assignments (E-value above 1e-6), missing CDR3, stop codons, out-of-frame junctions, or ambiguous translated residues were removed. V3J clonotypes were defined as sequences sharing an identical inferred V gene, J gene, and CDR3 amino acid sequence. Percentage overlap between repertoires was calculated by dividing the number of shared unique clonotypes by the size of the smaller repertoire. RTK rarefaction, the Chao1 estimator, and Recon v2.1 estimates of unobserved clonotypes were used to assess repertoire richness. OLGA was used to compute generation probabilities for all TCRbeta clonotypes that the gDNA method yielded from a handful of donors. TCRdb stores this immuneACCESS table with in-frame sequences only. Part of the clones is absent; in the studies checked, under half of the shortfall reflects unresolved V genes, and no reason is known for the rest. For V, J and clone size, that table is used; D and trimming come from the DNA. The sample data list fewer than 1.8 million clones, and just under 99% of these were observed just once. The ten largest clones represent approximately 0.4% of the sample.

The sequence derives from a man aged 25 to 40 in good health. Sequencing input: naive CD4+ T cells sorted from blood. In the paper's terms, the cell subset or site label means: CD45RA+ positively selected. The chain employs TRBV4-1 and TRBJ2-3; the D gene is unclear. The DNA sequence is given as TGCGCCAGCACCCTAGACCCGTCAAGGGGCACAGATACGCAGTATTTT. Its protein reads: CASTLDPSRGTDTQYF.